The sequence of this T cell receptor beta chain was determined in a study of control samples from healthy donors and cancer patients. TCRdb's copy holds only in-frame clones and misses some; the assay was immunoSEQ multiplex PCR. The sample holds about 110,000 clones, 82% seen once. The sequencing sample was made of blood. The clonotype comes from a man between 18 and 35 years old in good health.

CDR3 DNA: TGTGCCAGCTCACCACCGAATACAGGCACCGGGGAGCTGTTTTTT. Encoded protein: CASSPPNTGTGELFF. The genes are TRBV18 and TRBJ2-2; D may be TRBD1 (5 bases). The ends were cut back, 0 bases at V and 4 bases at J, with 9 bases in the middle. CDR1 is KGHSH, CDR2 LQKENI, per germline. The length of the CDR3 is 15 residues. The whole variable domain, filled in from reference TRBV18 and TRBJ2-2, reads NAGVMQNPRHLVRRRGQEARLRCSPMKGHSHVYWYRQLPEEGLKFMVYLQKENIIDESGMPKERFSAEFPKEGPSILRIQQVVRGDSAAYFCASSPPNTGTGELFFGEGSRLTVL.